This T cell receptor beta chain was identified in a study of siplizumab effects on memory and regulatory T cells. Whole-study results and caveats: The study found naive T cells seemingly more diverse than memory cells and seemingly major alloresponse contributors. Roughly 80-97% of proliferating CD4+ or CD8+ clones lacked an assignable naive or memory phenotype. A minor share of alloreactive clones matched unstimulated subsets.

The CDR3 runs 15 residues. CDR1 and CDR2 (germline): SGHNT, YYREEE (reference sequence). Produced via immunoSEQ multiplex PCR; TCRdb's table is partial and in-frame only. The sample records about 120,000 clones, about 94% being singletons. On this clone: Its cognate antigen is unknown. Its ends do not fully match the called genes, so a read error is possible.

Sequencing used non-Treg CD4+ T cells sorted from blood. The source of this sequence is a human donor in good health. The chain uses TRBV5-4 and TRBJ1-2, with D possibly matching TRBD1 (5 bases). This CDR3 is CASSQVAGSNYGYTF. The CDR3 DNA follows: TGCGCCAGCAGCCAAGTCGCAGGGTCTAACTATGGCTACACCTTC.